This note documents a single T cell receptor (beta chain) sequence. The sample is drawn from a study of PD-L1 blockade in urothelial cancer. Measured with immunoSEQ multiplex PCR; TCRdb has only the in-frame clones, and not every one. This table has about 50,000 clones, approximately 83% appearing once. Sample time point: peripheral blood 6 weeks after treatment start. V lost 4 bases and J lost 0, with 20 bases in between. CDR1 is SGHDT and CDR2 is YYEEEE in the germline V gene. The CDR3 has 18 amino acids. The rearrangement uses TRBV5-6 and TRBJ2-4; perhaps TRBD1 as D (5 bases). This material consisted of PBMCs, taken around atezolizumab (anti-PD-L1) treatment. The source is a man aged 55 to 70 with urothelial cancer. The CDR3 sequence is CASSPHGQGLIAKNIQYF. DNA of the CDR3: TGTGCCAGCAGCCCCCACGGGCAGGGTTTGATAGCCAAAAACATTCAGTACTTC.